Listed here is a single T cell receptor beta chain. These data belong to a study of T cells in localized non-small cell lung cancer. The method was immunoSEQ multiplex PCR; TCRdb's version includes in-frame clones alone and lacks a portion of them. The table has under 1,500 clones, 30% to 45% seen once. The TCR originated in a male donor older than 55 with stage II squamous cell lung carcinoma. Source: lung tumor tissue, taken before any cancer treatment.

In nucleotides, the CDR3 is TGCAGCGTTGAAGATCCGTCTGACTATGGCTACACCTTC. Translated: CSVEDPSDYGYTF. The chain combines TRBV29-1 with TRBJ1-2, with D uncertain. Per the germline V gene, CDR1 is SQVTM and CDR2 is ANQGSEA. This CDR3 has 13 residues. The germline V and J ends were trimmed by 0 bases and 3 bases, with 8 bases remaining between them. Filled out from reference TRBV29-1 and TRBJ1-2, the complete variable domain reads SAVISQKPSRDICQRGTSLTIQCQVDSQVTMMFWYRQQPGQSLTLIATANQGSEATYESGFVIDKFPISRPNLTFSTLTVSNMSPEDSSIYLCSVEDPSDYGYTFGSGTRLTVV.